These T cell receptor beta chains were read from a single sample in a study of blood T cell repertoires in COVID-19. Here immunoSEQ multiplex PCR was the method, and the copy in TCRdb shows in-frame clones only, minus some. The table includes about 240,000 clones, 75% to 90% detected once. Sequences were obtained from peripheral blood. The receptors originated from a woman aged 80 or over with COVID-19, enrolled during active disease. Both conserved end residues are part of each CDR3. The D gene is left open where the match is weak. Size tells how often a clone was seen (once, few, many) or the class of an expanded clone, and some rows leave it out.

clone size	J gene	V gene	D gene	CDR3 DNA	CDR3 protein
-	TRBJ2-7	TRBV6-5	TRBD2	TGTGCCAGCAGTTATGGGACTAGTAGCCACGAGCAGTACTTC	CASSYGTSSHEQYF
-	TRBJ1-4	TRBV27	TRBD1	TGTGCCAGCAGGGACAGGACCGCAACTAATGAAAAACTGTTTTTT	CASRDRTATNEKLFF
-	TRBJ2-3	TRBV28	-	TGTGCCAGCAGTTTCCCTAAACCTAACACAGATACGCAGTATTTT	CASSFPKPNTDTQYF
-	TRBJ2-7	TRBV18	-	TGTGCCAGCTCACCACCCCGGGGGTCCACCGAGCAGTACTTC	CASSPPRGSTEQYF
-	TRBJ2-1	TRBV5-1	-	TGCGCCAGCAGCTTGGACGCGGGACGAAACAATGAGCAGTTCTTC	CASSLDAGRNNEQFF
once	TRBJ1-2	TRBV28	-	TGTGCCAGCAGCATGCTCAGCGGGGGTTCTAGGGGCTACACCTTC	CASSMLSGGSRGYTF
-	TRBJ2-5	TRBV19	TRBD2	TGTGCCAGTAGTATATCTGCGGGGGGGCCGCAAGAGACCCAGTACTTC	CASSISAGGPQETQYF
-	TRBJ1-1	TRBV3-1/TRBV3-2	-	TGTGCCAGCAGCCAAGGATGGGGGCGATTAACTGAAGCTTTCTTT	CASSQGWGRLTEAFF
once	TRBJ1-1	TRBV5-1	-	TGCGCCAGCAGCTTGAGCTGGGGCCTCACTGAAGCTTTCTTT	CASSLSWGLTEAFF
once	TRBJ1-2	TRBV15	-	TGTGCCACCAGCAGGGGCAGGCGGGACTATGGCTACACCTTC	CATSRGRRDYGYTF
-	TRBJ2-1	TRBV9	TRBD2	TGTGCCAGCAGCCCTATAGGGACTAGCGGGGGGGCTTACAATGAGCAGTTCTTC	CASSPIGTSGGAYNEQFF
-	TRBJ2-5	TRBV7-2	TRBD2	TGTGCCAGCAGCTTCTGGCCTAGCGGGAGGGGCTTCCAAGAGACCCAGTACTTC	CASSFWPSGRGFQETQYF
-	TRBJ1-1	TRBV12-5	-	TGTGCTAGTGGTTCCGACAGAGACACTGAAGCTTTCTTT	CASGSDRDTEAFF
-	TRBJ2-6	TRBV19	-	TGTGCCAGCAAGGCTAGGGGGACAAGTACCATTATCGGATCTGGGGCCAACGTCCTGACTTTC	CASKARGTSTIIGSGANVLTF
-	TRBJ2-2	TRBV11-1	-	TGTGCCAGCAGCTTGTTTGTAGGGGGATCCGGGGAGCTGTTTTTT	CASSLFVGGSGELFF
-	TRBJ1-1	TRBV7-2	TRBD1	TGTGCCAGCAGGCGGGACCCAGGGGGCACTGAAGCTTTCTTT	CASRRDPGGTEAFF
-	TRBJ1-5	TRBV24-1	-	TGTGCCACCAGTGAAACCTCCAGGACACTCCTGAGCAATCAGCCCCAGCATTTT	CATSETSRTLLSNQPQHF
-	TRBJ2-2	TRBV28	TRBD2	TGTGCCAGCAGTTTTGGCGGGAGAGGTATCGGGGAGCTGTTTTTT	CASSFGGRGIGELFF
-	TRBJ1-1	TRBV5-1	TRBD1	TGCGCCAGCAGACGACAGGGGGCGGTATTAACTGAAGCTTTCTTT	CASRRQGAVLTEAFF
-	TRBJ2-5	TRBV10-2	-	TGCGCCAGCAGTGAGTTAAGCGGGCAAGAGACCCAGTACTTC	CASSELSGQETQYF
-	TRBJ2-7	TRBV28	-	TGTGCCAGCAGTTTGTCGGGGGCGGGAGCTGGGGCTGGTTTCTACGAGCAGTACTTC	CASSLSGAGAGAGFYEQYF
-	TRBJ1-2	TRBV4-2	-	TGTGCCAGCAGCCAAGAAGCAACCTCTAACTATGGCTACACCTTC	CASSQEATSNYGYTF
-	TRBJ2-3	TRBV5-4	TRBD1	TGTGCCAGCAGCCTGGGACAGAACATTCTTTCGCAGTATTTT	CASSLGQNILSQYF
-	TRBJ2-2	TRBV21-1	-	TGTGCCAGCACGGGGACAGGGGATATCGAGGAGCTGTTTTTT	CASTGTGDIEELFF
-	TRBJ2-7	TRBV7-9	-	TGTGCCAGCAGCTTTCAGGGTGGGGTCGTGCAGTACTTC	CASSFQGGVVQYF
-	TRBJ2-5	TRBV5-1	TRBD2	TGCGCCAGCAGCGCCGGGACTAGCGGGAGTGGAGCGGAGACCCAGTACTTC	CASSAGTSGSGAETQYF
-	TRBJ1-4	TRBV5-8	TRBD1	TGTGCCAGCAGCCGGGGACAGGGGGCGCGTATAGACGAAAAACTGTTTTTT	CASSRGQGARIDEKLFF
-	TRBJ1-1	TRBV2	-	TGTGCCAGCAGTGCATCGACAGATAACACTGAAGCTTTCTTT	CASSASTDNTEAFF
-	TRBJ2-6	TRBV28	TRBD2	TGTGCCGGTCAGCGGGGGGGAGGTGGGGCCAACGTCCTGACTTTC	CAGQRGGGGANVLTF